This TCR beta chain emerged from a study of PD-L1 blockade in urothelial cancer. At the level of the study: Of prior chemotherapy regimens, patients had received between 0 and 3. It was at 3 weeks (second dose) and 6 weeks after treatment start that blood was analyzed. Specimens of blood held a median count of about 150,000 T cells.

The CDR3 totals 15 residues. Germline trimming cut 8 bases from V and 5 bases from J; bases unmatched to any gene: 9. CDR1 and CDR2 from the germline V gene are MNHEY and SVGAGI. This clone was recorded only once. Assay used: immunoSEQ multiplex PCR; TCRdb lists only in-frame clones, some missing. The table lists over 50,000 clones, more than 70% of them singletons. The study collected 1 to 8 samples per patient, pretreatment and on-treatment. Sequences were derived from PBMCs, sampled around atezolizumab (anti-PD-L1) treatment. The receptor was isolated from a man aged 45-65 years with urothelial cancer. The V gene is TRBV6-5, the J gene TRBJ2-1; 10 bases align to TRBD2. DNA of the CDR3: TGTGCCAGCGGGGGATGGACTAGCGGAAACAATGAGCAGTTCTTC. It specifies CASGGWTSGNNEQFF.